A selection of T cell receptor beta chains follows, all from one sample in a study of T cells in Graves' hyperthyroidism and ophthalmopathy. MiXCR, applied by TCRdb to the multiplex PCR reads, yields one record per CDR3 protein. In the table there are about 350,000 distinct CDR3 sequences, around a sixth of which are singletons. The material sequenced was blood. These receptors all come from a woman in her thirties or forties with Graves' ophthalmopathy. Each CDR3 is given with its conserved first and last residue.

V: TRBV7-9
J: TRBJ2-5
CDR3: CASSASGRKETQYF

V: TRBV27
J: TRBJ2-5
CDR3: CASGPLETQYF

V: TRBV6-1
J: TRBJ2-2
CDR3: CASRGTSGRISGELFF

V: TRBV20-1
J: TRBJ1-5
CDR3: CSARTTGYQPQHF

V: TRBV27
J: TRBJ2-2
CDR3: CASKGLAGGHGELFF

V: TRBV29-1
J: TRBJ2-5
CDR3: CSGGTRTETQYF

V: TRBV7-2
J: TRBJ1-2
CDR3: CASSRAGFYGYTF

V: TRBV29-1
J: TRBJ2-7
CDR3: CSVLGTSGDYEQYF

V: TRBV15
J: TRBJ1-2
CDR3: CATSSSVWALFGYTF

V: TRBV9
J: TRBJ2-5
CDR3: CASSGGSGRARETQYF

V: TRBV11-2
J: TRBJ2-6
CDR3: CASSLGQGSPGANVLNF

V: TRBV3-1
J: TRBJ1-1
CDR3: CASSQGFRGAEAFF

V: TRBV29-1
J: TRBJ2-6
CDR3: CSVEAPTSGGSGANVLTF

V: TRBV20-1
J: TRBJ2-5
CDR3: CSASLAVSQETQYF

V: TRBV28
J: TRBJ2-7
CDR3: CASSSGGRVGYEQYF

V: TRBV12-3/TRBV12-4
J: TRBJ1-5
CDR3: CASSPLTARPDQPQHF

V: TRBV28
J: TRBJ2-5
CDR3: CASSHSVGGRMETQYF

V: TRBV28
J: TRBJ2-7
CDR3: CASSSGAGGYEQYF

V: TRBV7-8
J: TRBJ2-7
CDR3: CASSKGHSYEQYF

V: TRBV6-1
J: TRBJ2-5
CDR3: CASSRSPGLGKETQYF

V: TRBV12-3/TRBV12-4
J: TRBJ2-4
CDR3: CASSTDLNIQYF

V: TRBV11-2
J: TRBJ2-5
CDR3: CASSLVLSAGITQETQYF

V: TRBV7-9
J: TRBJ2-7
CDR3: CASSQRDSGEQYF

V: TRBV7-6
J: TRBJ2-7
CDR3: CASSQGNSGSYEQSF

V: TRBV10-3
J: TRBJ1-3
CDR3: CAISESAGQGQSSGNTIYF

V: TRBV10-2
J: TRBJ1-1
CDR3: CASSVHLAVNTEAFF

V: TRBV6-2/TRBV6-3
J: TRBJ2-5
CDR3: CASNRAGQETQYF

V: TRBV20-1
J: TRBJ2-3
CDR3: CSARDKPAGQGRTTPTDTQYF

V: TRBV7-2
J: TRBJ2-2
CDR3: CASSLAPGTMTTGELFF

V: TRBV28
J: TRBJ2-6
CDR3: CASSLGFGIGANVLTF

V: TRBV28
J: TRBJ1-5
CDR3: CASIRDTPLRSNQPQHF

V: TRBV30
J: TRBJ2-2
CDR3: CAWSVLGSGELFF

V: TRBV6-5
J: TRBJ2-7
CDR3: CASSYGGQAAYEQYF

V: TRBV6-5
J: TRBJ2-2
CDR3: CASRSRPGQKTESANTGELFF

V: TRBV27
J: TRBJ2-7
CDR3: CASSILTSGRVGEQYF

V: TRBV28
J: TRBJ1-1
CDR3: CAAAGGGTEASF

V: TRBV29-1
J: TRBJ1-2
CDR3: CSSQGFYGYTF

V: TRBV7-2
J: TRBJ2-7
CDR3: CASSLSIISTYEQYF

V: TRBV4-1
J: TRBJ2-7
CDR3: CASSQVALGYEQYF

V: TRBV6-2/TRBV6-3
J: TRBJ2-5
CDR3: CASSPLSDRQETQYF

V: TRBV19
J: TRBJ1-5
CDR3: CASSIGGQYNQPQHF

V: TRBV19
J: TRBJ2-2
CDR3: CASSIVPGGGELFF

V: TRBV10-3
J: TRBJ2-5
CDR3: CATSETGTINLKETQYF

V: TRBV5-1
J: TRBJ1-1
CDR3: CASSLSTGGLTEAFF

V: TRBV12-3/TRBV12-4
J: TRBJ1-5
CDR3: CASSTDRVRQPQHF

V: TRBV12-3/TRBV12-4
J: TRBJ1-1
CDR3: CASSRTGFDTEAFF

V: TRBV12-5
J: TRBJ1-5
CDR3: CASGLGRTGRKGQPQHF

V: TRBV28
J: TRBJ2-7
CDR3: CASSFGVYRPTYEQYF

V: TRBV5-6
J: TRBJ2-7
CDR3: CASSPASGSIYEQYF

V: TRBV6-1
J: TRBJ1-2
CDR3: CATLRREAAGYIF

V: TRBV7-8
J: TRBJ1-5
CDR3: CASSLVRFGTGTQPQHF

V: TRBV6-5
J: TRBJ2-5
CDR3: CASSFAGTSGETQYF

V: TRBV6-4
J: TRBJ2-1
CDR3: CASRTYRVGSYNEQFF

V: TRBV6-5
J: TRBJ2-7
CDR3: CASSPRRAGYEQYF

V: TRBV12-3/TRBV12-4
J: TRBJ2-6
CDR3: CASSPSWGANVLTF

V: TRBV2
J: TRBJ1-2
CDR3: CASSGLDRGNGYTF

V: TRBV11-2
J: TRBJ2-2
CDR3: CASNPLGGGTGELFF

V: TRBV12-5
J: TRBJ2-1
CDR3: CASGPDMAGSGEQFF